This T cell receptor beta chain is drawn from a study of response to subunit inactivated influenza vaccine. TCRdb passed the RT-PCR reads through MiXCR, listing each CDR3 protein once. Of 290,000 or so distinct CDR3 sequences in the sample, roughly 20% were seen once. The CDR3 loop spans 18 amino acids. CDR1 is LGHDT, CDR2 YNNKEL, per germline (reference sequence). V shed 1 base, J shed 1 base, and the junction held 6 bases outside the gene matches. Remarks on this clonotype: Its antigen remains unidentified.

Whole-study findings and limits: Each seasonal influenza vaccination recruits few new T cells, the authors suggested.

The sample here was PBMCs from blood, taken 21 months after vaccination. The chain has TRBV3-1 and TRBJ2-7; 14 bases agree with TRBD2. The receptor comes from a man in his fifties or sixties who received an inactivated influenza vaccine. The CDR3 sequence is CASSQGLAGGLNSYEQYF. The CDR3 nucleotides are TGTGCCAGCAGCCAAGGACTAGCGGGGGGGCTCAATTCCTACGAGCAGTACTTC.